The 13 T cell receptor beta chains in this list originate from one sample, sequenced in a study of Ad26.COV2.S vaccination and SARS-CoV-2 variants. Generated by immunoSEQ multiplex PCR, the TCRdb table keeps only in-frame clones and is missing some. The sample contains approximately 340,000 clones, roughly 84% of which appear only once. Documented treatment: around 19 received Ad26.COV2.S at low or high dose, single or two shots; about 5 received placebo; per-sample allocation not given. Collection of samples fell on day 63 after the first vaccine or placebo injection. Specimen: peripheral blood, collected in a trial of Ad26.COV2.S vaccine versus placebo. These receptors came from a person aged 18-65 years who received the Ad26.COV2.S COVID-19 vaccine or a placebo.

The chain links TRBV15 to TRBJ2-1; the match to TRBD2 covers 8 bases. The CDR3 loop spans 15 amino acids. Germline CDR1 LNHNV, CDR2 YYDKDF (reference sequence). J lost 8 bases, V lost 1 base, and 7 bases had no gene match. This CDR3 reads CATSRVGGARDEQFF. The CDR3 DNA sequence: TGTGCCACCAGCAGAGTCGGGGGGGCCCGAGATGAGCAGTTCTTC.

The CDR3 sequence: CASSLVGGRTSGYTF. The CDR3 bases are TGTGCCAGCAGCTTAGTTGGGGGCCGGACTTCTGGCTACACCTTC. J is TRBJ1-2 and V is TRBV7-8; D is possibly TRBD1 (6 bases). This CDR3 contains 15 residues. V lost 1 base and J 7 bases, leaving 16 bases between the germline ends. CDR1 SGHVS and CDR2 FQNEAQ come from the germline V gene.

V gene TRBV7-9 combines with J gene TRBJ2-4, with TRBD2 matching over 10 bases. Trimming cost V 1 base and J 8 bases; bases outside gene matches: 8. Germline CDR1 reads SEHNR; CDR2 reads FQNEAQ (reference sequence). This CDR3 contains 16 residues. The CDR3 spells CASSLGLAGPRDIQYF. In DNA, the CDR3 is TGTGCCAGCAGCTTAGGACTAGCGGGCCCTAGGGACATTCAGTACTTC.

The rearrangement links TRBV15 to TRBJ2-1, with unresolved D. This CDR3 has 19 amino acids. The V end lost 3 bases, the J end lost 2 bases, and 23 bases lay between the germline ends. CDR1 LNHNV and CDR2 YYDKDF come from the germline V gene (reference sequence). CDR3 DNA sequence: TGTGCCACCAGCAGGGGGTGGAGTTGGAACAGCAATACCTACAATGAGCAGTTCTTC. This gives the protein CATSRGWSWNSNTYNEQFF.

In DNA form, the CDR3 reads TGTGCCAGTAGTATAGACACCCCCCTGGTTGCGGGGACCTACAATGAGCAGTTCTTC. This translates into CASSIDTPLVAGTYNEQFF. The chain employs TRBV19 and TRBJ2-1, with D maybe TRBD2 (6 bases). The V gene lost 0 bases and the J gene lost 2 bases, with 20 bases spanning the gap. From germline, CDR1 is LNHDA and CDR2 SQIVND (reference sequence). The CDR3 length is 19 residues.

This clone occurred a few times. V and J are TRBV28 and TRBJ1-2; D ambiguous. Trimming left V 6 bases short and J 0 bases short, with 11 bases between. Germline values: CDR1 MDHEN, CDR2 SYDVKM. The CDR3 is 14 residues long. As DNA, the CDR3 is TGTGCCAGCAGCCCCAAGATCACTAACTATGGCTACACCTTC. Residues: CASSPKITNYGYTF.

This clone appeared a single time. For the CDR3, the DNA is TGTGCCTGGAGCTTCGCCAGGGCGGGGGGGTTCAATGAGCAGTTCTTC. Its translation: CAWSFARAGGFNEQFF. The chain joins TRBV30 to TRBJ2-1, with 9 bases lining up with TRBD2. J gave up 6 bases and V 3 bases, and 12 bases lay outside the gene matches. The CDR3 spans 16 residues. Germline V gene sequence: CDR1 GTSNPN, CDR2 SVGIG (reference sequence).

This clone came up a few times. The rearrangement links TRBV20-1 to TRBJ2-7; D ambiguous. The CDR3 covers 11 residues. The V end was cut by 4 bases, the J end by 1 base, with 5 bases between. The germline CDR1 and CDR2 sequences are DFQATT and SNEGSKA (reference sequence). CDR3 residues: CSAKKSYEQYF. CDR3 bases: TGCAGTGCTAAGAAATCCTACGAGCAGTACTTC.

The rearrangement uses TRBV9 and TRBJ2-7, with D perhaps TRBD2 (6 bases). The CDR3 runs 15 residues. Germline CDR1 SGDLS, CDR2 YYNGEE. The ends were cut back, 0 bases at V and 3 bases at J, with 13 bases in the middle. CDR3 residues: CASSVEPGTLYEQYF. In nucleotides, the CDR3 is TGTGCCAGCAGCGTAGAGCCAGGGACTCTCTACGAGCAGTACTTC.

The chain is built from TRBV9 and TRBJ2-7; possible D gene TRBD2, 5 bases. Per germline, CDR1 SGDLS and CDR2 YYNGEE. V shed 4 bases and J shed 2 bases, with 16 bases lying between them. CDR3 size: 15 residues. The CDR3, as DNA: TGTGCCAGCAGCCTCGACAACCGGGATACCTACGAGCAGTACTTC. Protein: CASSLDNRDTYEQYF.

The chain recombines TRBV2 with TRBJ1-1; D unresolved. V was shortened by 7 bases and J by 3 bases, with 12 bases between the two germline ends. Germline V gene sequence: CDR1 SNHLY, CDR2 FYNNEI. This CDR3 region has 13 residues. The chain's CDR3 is CASTERRHTEAFF. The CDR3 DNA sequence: TGTGCCAGCACCGAACGGAGGCACACTGAAGCTTTCTTT.

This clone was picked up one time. The CDR3 protein is CASSFGGLVSYEQYF. DNA of the CDR3: TGTGCCAGCAGCTTCGGGGGACTAGTCTCCTACGAGCAGTACTTC. The chain is built from TRBV7-2 and TRBJ2-7; 8 bases align to TRBD2. Looked up from germline, CDR1 is SGHTA and CDR2 is FQGNSA. The CDR3 totals 15 residues. The V segment lost 3 bases and the J segment 0 bases; nucleotides outside the gene matches: 4.

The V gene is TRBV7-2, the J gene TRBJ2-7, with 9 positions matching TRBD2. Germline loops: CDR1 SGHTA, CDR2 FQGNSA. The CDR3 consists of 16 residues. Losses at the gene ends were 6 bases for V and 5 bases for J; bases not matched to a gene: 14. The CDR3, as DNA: TGTGCCAGCAGAAACCGGGGGCTAGCGGGGACCCACGAGCAGTACTTC. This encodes CASRNRGLAGTHEQYF. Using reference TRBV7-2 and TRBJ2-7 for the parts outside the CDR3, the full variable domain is GAGVSQSPSNKVTEKGKDVELRCDPISGHTALYWYRQSLGQGLEFLIYFQGNSAPDKSGLPSDRFSAERTGGSVSTLTIQRTQQEDSAVYLCASRNRGLAGTHEQYFGPGTRLTVT.